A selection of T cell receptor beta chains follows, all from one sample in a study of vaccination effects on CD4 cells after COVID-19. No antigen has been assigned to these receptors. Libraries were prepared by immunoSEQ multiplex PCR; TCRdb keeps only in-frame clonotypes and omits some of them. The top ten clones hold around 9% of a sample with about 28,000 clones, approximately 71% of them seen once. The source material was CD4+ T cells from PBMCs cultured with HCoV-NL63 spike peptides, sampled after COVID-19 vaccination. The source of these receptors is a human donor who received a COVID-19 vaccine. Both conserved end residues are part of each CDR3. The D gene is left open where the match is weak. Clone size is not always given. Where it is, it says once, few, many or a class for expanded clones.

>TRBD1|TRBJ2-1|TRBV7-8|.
TGTGCCAGCAGCTTAGACAGGGGCAATGAGCAGTTCTTC
CASSLDRGNEQFF
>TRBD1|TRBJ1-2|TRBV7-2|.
TGTGCCAGCAGCTTGGACAGGGGGGGGGCTTATGGCTACACCTTC
CASSLDRGGAYGYTF
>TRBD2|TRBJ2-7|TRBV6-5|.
TGTGCCAGCAGTCAGGAACTAGCGGGACCCTACGAGCAGTACTTC
CASSQELAGPYEQYF
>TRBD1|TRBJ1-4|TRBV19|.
TGTGCCAGTAGTAAAGACAGGGCTACTAATGAAAAACTGTTTTTT
CASSKDRATNEKLFF
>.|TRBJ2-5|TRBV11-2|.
TGTGCCAGCAGCTTAATGGGCGGGGCCCAAGAGACCCAGTACTTC
CASSLMGGAQETQYF
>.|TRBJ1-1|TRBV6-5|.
TGTGCCAGCGGCGGGTCGGAAAGGGCAGAAGCTTTCTTT
CASGGSERAEAFF
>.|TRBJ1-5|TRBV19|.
TGTGCCAGTAGTATAGGCGGTCAGCCCCAGCATTTT
CASSIGGQPQHF
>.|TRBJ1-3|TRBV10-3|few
TGTGCCATCAGCCCGACAGGTCCCTCTGGAAACACCATATATTTT
CAISPTGPSGNTIYF
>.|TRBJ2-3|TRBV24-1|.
TGTGCCACCAGTGATTTGTCCGGAGCTGGGGATACGCAGTATTTT
CATSDLSGAGDTQYF
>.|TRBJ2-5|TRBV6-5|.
TGTGCCAGCAGTTACTCGGGGGGGCTACAAGAGACCCAGTACTTC
CASSYSGGLQETQYF
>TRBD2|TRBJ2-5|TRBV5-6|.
TGTGCCAGCAGCTTGGATGATAGCGGGGTAGAGACCCAGTACTTC
CASSLDDSGVETQYF
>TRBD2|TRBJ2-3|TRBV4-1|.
TGCGCCAGCAGCCAAGAAGTCCTACTAGCGGGCAGCACAGATACGCAGTATTTT
CASSQEVLLAGSTDTQYF
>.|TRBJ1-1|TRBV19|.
TGTGCCAGTAGTCCGAGGAGCCCAAACACTGAAGCTTTCTTT
CASSPRSPNTEAFF
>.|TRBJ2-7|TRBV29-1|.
TGCAGCGTTGTCTACAGGGTACCCAACTACGAGCAGTACTTC
CSVVYRVPNYEQYF
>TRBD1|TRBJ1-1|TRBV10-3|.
TGTGCCGCACAGGGGGCAATTTTATCTGAAGCTTTCTTT
CAAQGAILSEAFF
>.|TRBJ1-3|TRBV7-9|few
TGTGCCAGCAGTTCTCAGGGAAACACCATATATTTT
CASSSQGNTIYF
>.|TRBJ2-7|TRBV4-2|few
TGTGCCAGCAGCCAAGGGGGGACTTACGACTCCTACGAGCAGTACTTC
CASSQGGTYDSYEQYF
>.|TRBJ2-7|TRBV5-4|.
TGTGCCAGCAGCTCGGTTTCGGAGAACTACGAGCAGTACTTC
CASSSVSENYEQYF
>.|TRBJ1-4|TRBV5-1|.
TGCGCCAGCAGCCCTGACACGAGCTCGGCTGAAAAACTGTTTTTT
CASSPDTSSAEKLFF
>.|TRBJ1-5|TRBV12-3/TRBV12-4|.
TGTGCCAGCAGCTGGAGCAATCAGCCCCAGCATTTT
CASSWSNQPQHF
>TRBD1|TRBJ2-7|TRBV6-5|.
TGTGCCAGCAGCCGGGGACAGAGCTACGAGCAGTACTTC
CASSRGQSYEQYF
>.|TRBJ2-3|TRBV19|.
TGTGCCAGTAGTATTCAGGAGCAGGCTCCGCACACGCAGTATTTT
CASSIQEQAPHTQYF
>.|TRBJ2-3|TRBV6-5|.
TGTGCCAGCAGTTCCCGGGGGCGGGGGTCTCCAGATTTT
CASSSRGRGSPDF
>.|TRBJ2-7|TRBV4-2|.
TGTGCCAGCAGCCAAGATCAGGTGTCCCCCTCCTACGAGCAGTACTTC
CASSQDQVSPSYEQYF
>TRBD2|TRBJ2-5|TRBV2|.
TGTGCCAGCAGGACCGGGACTAGGGGAAATTTAGAGACCCAGTACTTC
CASRTGTRGNLETQYF
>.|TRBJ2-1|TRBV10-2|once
TGCGCCAGCAGTGAGAGGGCCCAGTACAATGAGCAGTTCTTC
CASSERAQYNEQFF
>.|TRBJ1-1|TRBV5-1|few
TGCGCCAGCAGCTTGGGACAGCGGGAGAACACTGAAGCTTTCTTT
CASSLGQRENTEAFF
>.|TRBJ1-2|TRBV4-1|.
TGCGCCAGCAGCCTGGGTGGGGGACAAGCTAACTATGGCTACACCTTC
CASSLGGGQANYGYTF
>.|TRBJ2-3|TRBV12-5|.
TGTGCTAGTGGCCCCAGGGACGATACGCAGTATTTT
CASGPRDDTQYF
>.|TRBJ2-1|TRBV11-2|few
TGTGCCAGCAGCCGCGAGGCCTCCTACAATGAGCAGTTCTTC
CASSREASYNEQFF
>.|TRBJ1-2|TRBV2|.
TGTGCCAGCAGCCATGACACTCCTGAGGGCTATGGCTACACCTTC
CASSHDTPEGYGYTF
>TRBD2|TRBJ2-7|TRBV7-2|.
TGTGCCAGCAGCCTATTTACGGCGGGGGGCGACGAGCAGTACTTC
CASSLFTAGGDEQYF
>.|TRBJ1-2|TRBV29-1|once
TGCAGCGTCCGAAAGGGGGGTGATTATGGCTACACCTTC
CSVRKGGDYGYTF
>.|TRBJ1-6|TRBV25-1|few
TGTGCCAGCAGTGACCCCGGGACACGCTCACCCCTCCACTTT
CASSDPGTRSPLHF
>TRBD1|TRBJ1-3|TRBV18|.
TGTGCCAGCTCACCACTTCAGGGGGCCTCTGGAAACACCATATATTTT
CASSPLQGASGNTIYF
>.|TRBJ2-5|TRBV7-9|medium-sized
TGTGCCAGCAGCTTAGATCTCGGGGTGCAGACCCAGTACTTC
CASSLDLGVQTQYF
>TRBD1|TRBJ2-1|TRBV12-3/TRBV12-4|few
TGTGCCTGCGGGGACAGGGGATACAATGAGCAGTTCTTC
CACGDRGYNEQFF
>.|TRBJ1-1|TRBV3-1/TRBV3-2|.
TGTGCCAGCAGCCAAGTCGAGGGGAACACTGAAGCTTTCTTT
CASSQVEGNTEAFF